A selection of T cell receptor beta chains follows, all from one sample in a study of PD-1 blockade in classical Hodgkin lymphoma. Using immunoSEQ multiplex PCR, the repertoire was profiled, and TCRdb retains in-frame clones only, with some absent. The profile shows 70,000 or so clones, over 90% of them singletons. The sample consisted of peripheral blood mononuclear cells (PBMCs). The receptors originated from a human donor with classical Hodgkin lymphoma. The CDR3 runs from the conserved cysteine through the conserved F or W. A D gene is named only where the DNA matches it firmly. Not every row has a clone size; where given, it reads once, few, many or a size class.

cdr3_length,v_call,d_call,clone_size,j_call,cdr3_nt,cdr3_aa
12,TRBV6-5,-,-,TRBJ1-4,TGTGCCAGCAGCCGACCGGGCGAAAAACTGTTTTTT,CASSRPGEKLFF
14,TRBV10-3,-,once,TRBJ2-1,TGTGCCATCAGCCCCCGTGGAGAGTACAATGAGCAGTTCTTC,CAISPRGEYNEQFF
13,TRBV7-7,-,-,TRBJ1-1,TGTGCCAGCAGCCAAGACAGGCGGGCTGAAGCTTTCTTT,CASSQDRRAEAFF
13,TRBV18,-,-,TRBJ1-1,TGTGCCAGCTCACCAAACGGGGACACTGAAGCTTTCTTT,CASSPNGDTEAFF
12,TRBV29-1,-,-,TRBJ2-7,TGCAGCGTGGTTTACAACTCCTACGAGCAGTACTTC,CSVVYNSYEQYF
14,TRBV18,TRBD1,-,TRBJ2-2,TGTGCCAGCTCCTGGACAGGGCACACCGGGGAGCTGTTTTTT,CASSWTGHTGELFF
13,TRBV5-6,-,-,TRBJ2-2,TGTGCCAGCAGCCGGGGGAACACCGGGGAGCTGTTTTTT,CASSRGNTGELFF
14,TRBV6-6,-,-,TRBJ1-1,TGTGCCAGCAGAAACGGAGGATTGAACACTGAAGCTTTCTTT,CASRNGGLNTEAFF
16,TRBV5-6,TRBD2,-,TRBJ2-7,TGTGCCAGCAGCTTGGTAGGACTAGCGGGCTCCTACGAGCAGTACTTC,CASSLVGLAGSYEQYF
13,TRBV5-4,-,-,TRBJ2-2,TGTGCCAGCAGCTTGGAAGCAATCGGGGAGCTGTTTTTT,CASSLEAIGELFF
16,TRBV5-5,-,-,TRBJ1-1,TGTGCCAGCAGCTGGCCTCAACGGACACCTAACACTGAAGCTTTCTTT,CASSWPQRTPNTEAFF
13,TRBV19,-,-,TRBJ1-1,TGTGCCAGTAGTCCGGGTTGGAACACTGAAGCTTTCTTT,CASSPGWNTEAFF
15,TRBV15,-,-,TRBJ1-4,TGTGCCACCAGCGGACACGGACGGAAGGGTGAAAAACTGTTTTTT,CATSGHGRKGEKLFF
12,TRBV6-5,-,-,TRBJ1-1,TGTGCCAGCAGTCCACGGGTTTCTGAAGCTTTCTTT,CASSPRVSEAFF
16,TRBV7-2,-,-,TRBJ1-3,TGTGCCAGCAGCCCATCCCCGGACCCGGGTGGAAACACCATATATTTT,CASSPSPDPGGNTIYF
15,TRBV27,TRBD1,-,TRBJ2-2,TGTGCCAGCAGTTGGACAGGGGGCCGAACCGGGGAGCTGTTTTTT,CASSWTGGRTGELFF
18,TRBV27,TRBD1,-,TRBJ1-5,TGTGCCAGCAGTCTCACCGGGACAGGGTCTTCGGGTAATCAGCCCCAGCATTTT,CASSLTGTGSSGNQPQHF
16,TRBV19,-,-,TRBJ1-1,TGTGCCAGTAGTCCCAATTTACGGGCCGCGGGGACTGAGGCTTTCTTT,CASSPNLRAAGTEAFF
14,TRBV27,-,-,TRBJ1-5,TGTGCCAGCAGGGGGACGGGTCCCAATCAGCCCCAGCATTTT,CASRGTGPNQPQHF
14,TRBV29-1,-,-,TRBJ2-3,TGCAGCGTTGCGGGCAGGGTGGGCACAGATACGCAGTATTTT,CSVAGRVGTDTQYF
12,TRBV19,-,-,TRBJ2-7,TGTGCCAGTAGCCTGGAGTTCGGCGAGCAGTACTTC,CASSLEFGEQYF
14,TRBV19,-,once,TRBJ2-1,TGTGCCAGTTCCGGCTCAAGCTCCTACAATGAGCAGTTCTTC,CASSGSSSYNEQFF
18,TRBV27,TRBD1,-,TRBJ2-5,TGTGCCAGCAGTTCATCGACGTCCGGACAGGGCGATAGGGAGACCCAGTACTTC,CASSSSTSGQGDRETQYF
14,TRBV15,-,-,TRBJ1-4,TGTGCCACCAGCTCACGGGGGAGGCCCCGAAAACTGTTTTTT,CATSSRGRPRKLFF
14,TRBV6-1,TRBD1,-,TRBJ1-5,TGTGCCAGCAGTGCCATGGGACAGGGTCAGCCCCAGCATTTT,CASSAMGQGQPQHF
16,TRBV5-5,TRBD1,once,TRBJ1-1,TGTGCCAGCAGCTTTTATCCAGGGGGCGAGGGCACTGAAGCTTTCTTT,CASSFYPGGEGTEAFF
15,TRBV7-9,-,-,TRBJ1-3,TGTGCCAGCAGCCCCCCTTTCAGGGTCGGAAACACCATATATTTT,CASSPPFRVGNTIYF
16,TRBV5-1,TRBD1,-,TRBJ2-7,TGCGCCAGCAGCTTGGACTATCCCGGGACAGGCGGCGAGCAGTACTTC,CASSLDYPGTGGEQYF